Sequencing of this T cell receptor (beta chain) was carried out in a study of shared clonotypes between healthy human individuals. The assay used deep level. This table comes from immunoSEQ multiplex PCR, and its TCRdb copy is limited to in-frame clones, with some not included. The sample lists about 730,000 clones; roughly two thirds were seen once. This clone was picked up a small number of times. Trimming stripped 6 bases from V and 3 bases from J, with 12 bases between. Germline values: CDR1 SGHRS, CDR2 YFSETQ. The CDR3 has 14 residues. The sequence came from a woman aged 30 to 39 in good health. The sequencing input was memory CD4+ T cells sorted from blood. The subset here: CD45RA-negative fraction. V and J are TRBV5-1 and TRBJ1-4, with unresolved D. The CDR3 sequence is CASTREGSNEKLFF. The CDR3 DNA is TGCGCCAGCACTCGTGAGGGCTCTAATGAAAAACTGTTTTTT.